This T cell receptor (beta chain) was sequenced for a study of T cells after yellow fever vaccination. Study details: Fractions containing few cells were prepared with SMART-Seq v4 Ultra Low Input.

The CDR3 is 15 amino acids. Trimming removed 0 bases at V and 4 bases at J, with 12 bases between. CDR1 is LGHNA, CDR2 YSLEER, per germline. The 5'RACE template-switching step produced TCR cDNA and added a universal primer site and UMIs. MiXCR, run by TCRdb on the 5' RACE reads, gives a single entry per CDR3 protein. The sample carries 65,000 to 70,000 distinct CDR3 sequences, 5% to 6.5% recorded once. This clonotype occurred many times. Its specificity is not known. Study results and limitations: There was a possibility that FACS-sorted repertoires contained abundant clonotypes contaminating from the bulk population. Faster peaking, at day 5 versus 15, marked a secondary response that was weaker.

The chain employs TRBV4-3 and TRBJ2-5; maybe TRBD1 (6 bases). Source: CD4+ T cells sorted from PBMCs, taken approximately 16 days after the first yellow fever vaccination. This TCR derives from a man between 18 and 35 years old who received the YFV17D yellow fever vaccine. The CDR3 nucleotides are TGCGCCAGCAGCCAAGATGCCCAGGGGCGAGAGACCCAGTACTTC. Translation: CASSQDAQGRETQYF.